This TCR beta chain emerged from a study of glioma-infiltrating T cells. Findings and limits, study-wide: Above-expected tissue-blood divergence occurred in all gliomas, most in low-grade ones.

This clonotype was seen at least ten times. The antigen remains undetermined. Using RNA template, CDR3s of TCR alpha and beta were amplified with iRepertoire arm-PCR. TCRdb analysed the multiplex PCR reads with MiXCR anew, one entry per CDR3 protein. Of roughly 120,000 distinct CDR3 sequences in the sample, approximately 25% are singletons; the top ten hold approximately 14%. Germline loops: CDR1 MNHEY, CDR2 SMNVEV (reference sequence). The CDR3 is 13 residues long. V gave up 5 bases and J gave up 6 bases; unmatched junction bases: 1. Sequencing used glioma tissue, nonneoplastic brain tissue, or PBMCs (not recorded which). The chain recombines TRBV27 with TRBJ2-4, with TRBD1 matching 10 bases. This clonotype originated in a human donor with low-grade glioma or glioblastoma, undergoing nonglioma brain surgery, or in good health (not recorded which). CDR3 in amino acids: CASSGTGVNIQYF. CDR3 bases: TGTGCCAGCAGTGGGACAGGGGTAAACATTCAGTACTTC.